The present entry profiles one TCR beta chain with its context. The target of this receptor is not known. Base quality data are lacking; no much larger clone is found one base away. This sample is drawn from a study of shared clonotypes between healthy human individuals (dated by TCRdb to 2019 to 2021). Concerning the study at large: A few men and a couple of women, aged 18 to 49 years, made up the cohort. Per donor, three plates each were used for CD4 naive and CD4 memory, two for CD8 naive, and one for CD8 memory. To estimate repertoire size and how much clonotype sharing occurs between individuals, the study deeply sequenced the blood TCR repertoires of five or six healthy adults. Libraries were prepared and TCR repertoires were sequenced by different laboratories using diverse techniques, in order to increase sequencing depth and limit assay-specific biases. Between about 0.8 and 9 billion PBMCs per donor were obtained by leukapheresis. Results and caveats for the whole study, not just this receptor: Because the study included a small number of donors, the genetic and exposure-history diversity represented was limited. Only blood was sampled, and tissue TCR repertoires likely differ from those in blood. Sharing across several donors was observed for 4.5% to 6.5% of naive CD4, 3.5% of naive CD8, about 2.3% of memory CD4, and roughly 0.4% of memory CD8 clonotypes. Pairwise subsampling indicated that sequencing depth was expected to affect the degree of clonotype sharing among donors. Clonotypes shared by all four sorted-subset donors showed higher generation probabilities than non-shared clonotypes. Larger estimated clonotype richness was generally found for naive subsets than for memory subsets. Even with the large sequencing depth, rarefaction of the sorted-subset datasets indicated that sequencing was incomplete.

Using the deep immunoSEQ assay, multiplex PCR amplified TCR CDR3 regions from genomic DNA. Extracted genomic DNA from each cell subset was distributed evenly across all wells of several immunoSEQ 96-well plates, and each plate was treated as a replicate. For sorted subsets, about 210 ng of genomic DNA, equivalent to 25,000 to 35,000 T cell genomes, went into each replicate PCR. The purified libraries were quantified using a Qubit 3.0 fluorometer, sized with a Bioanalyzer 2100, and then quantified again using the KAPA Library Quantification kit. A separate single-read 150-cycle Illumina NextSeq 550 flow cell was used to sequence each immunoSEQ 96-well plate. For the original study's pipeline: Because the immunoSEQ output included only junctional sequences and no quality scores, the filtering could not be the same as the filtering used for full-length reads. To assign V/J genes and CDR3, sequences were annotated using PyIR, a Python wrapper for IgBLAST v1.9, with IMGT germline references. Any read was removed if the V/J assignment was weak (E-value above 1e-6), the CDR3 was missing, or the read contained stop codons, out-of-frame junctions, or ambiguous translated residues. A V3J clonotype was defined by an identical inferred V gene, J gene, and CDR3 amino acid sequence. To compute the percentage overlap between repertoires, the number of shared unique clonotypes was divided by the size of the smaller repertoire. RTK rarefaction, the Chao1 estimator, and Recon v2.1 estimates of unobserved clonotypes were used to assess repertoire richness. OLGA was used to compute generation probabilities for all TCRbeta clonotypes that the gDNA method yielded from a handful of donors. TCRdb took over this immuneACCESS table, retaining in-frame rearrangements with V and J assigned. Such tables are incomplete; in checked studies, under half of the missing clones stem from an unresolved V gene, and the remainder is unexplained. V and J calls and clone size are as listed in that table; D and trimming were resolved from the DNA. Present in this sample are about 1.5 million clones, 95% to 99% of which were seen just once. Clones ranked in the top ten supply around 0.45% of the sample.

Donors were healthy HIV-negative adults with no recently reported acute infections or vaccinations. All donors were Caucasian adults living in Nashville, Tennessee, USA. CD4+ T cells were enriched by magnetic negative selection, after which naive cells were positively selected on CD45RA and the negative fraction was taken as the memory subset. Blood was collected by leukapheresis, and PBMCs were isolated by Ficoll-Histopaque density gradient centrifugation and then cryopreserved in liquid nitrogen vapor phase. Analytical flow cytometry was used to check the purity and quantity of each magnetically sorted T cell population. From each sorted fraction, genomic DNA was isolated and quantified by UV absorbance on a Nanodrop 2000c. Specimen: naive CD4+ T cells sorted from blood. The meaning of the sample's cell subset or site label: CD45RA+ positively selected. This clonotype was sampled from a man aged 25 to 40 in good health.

The DNA sequence reads TGTGCCAGCAGTTCACCCGGACTTACCGGGGAGCTGTTTTTT. It codes for CASSSPGLTGELFF. The chain joins TRBV27 to TRBJ2-2; the D gene is perhaps TRBD2, from 5 matching bases. Spanning cysteine to phenylalanine, the CDR3 consists of 14 amino acids. Just the 42-base CDR3 DNA is kept, in frame starting at base 1. Looking up the germline V gene (reference sequence) yields CDR1 MNHEY and CDR2 SMNVEV. The junction carries 11 bases between V and J, which are trimmed by 4 bases and 5 bases respectively.